This T cell receptor beta chain is drawn from a study of T-cell reconstitution after alpha-beta-depleted transplantation in children (dated by TCRdb to 2015 to 2016). Background for the entire study: Using TCR repertoire profiling, the study followed T-cell immune reconstitution in a quantitative way in children after TCRalphabeta/CD19-depleted allogeneic hematopoietic cell transplantation.

A distance of 11 bases separates the germline ends of V and J, which lose 5 bases and 6 bases respectively. For CDR1 and CDR2, the germline V gene (reference sequence) lists LNHNV and YYDKDF. Including cysteine and phenylalanine, the CDR3 has 13 amino acids. Only CDR3 DNA remains: 39 bases, in frame from the first base. This clonotype has at least ten counts. Its antigen has not been determined. Base qualities are not provided; no much larger clone lies one nucleotide away. Receptors were amplified or captured by PCR. The data were produced on an Illumina HiSeq 2500. TCR library preparation used molecular barcoding, with unique molecular identifiers applied to normalize quantification of the TCRbeta repertoire. Clones were called with MiXCR by TCRdb after fastp trimmed the public reads at Q25, and only in-frame beta chains were retained. Every entry covers one CDR3 protein and lists the most common genes and DNA from its rows. Within this sample are approximately 250,000 distinct CDR3 sequences, with about 9.6% of them counted one time only. About 5.4% of the sample belongs to the ten largest clones.

This clonotype was obtained from a human donor who donated a stem cell graft to a child with SCID. The sequence links TRBV15 to TRBJ1-3; no confident D gene assignment can be made. Material: PBMCs from the stem cell graft donor, obtained from the stem cell graft. For the CDR3, the sequence is CATSVPVENTIYF. The base sequence is TGTGCCACCAGCGTCCCGGTGGAAAACACCATATATTTT.